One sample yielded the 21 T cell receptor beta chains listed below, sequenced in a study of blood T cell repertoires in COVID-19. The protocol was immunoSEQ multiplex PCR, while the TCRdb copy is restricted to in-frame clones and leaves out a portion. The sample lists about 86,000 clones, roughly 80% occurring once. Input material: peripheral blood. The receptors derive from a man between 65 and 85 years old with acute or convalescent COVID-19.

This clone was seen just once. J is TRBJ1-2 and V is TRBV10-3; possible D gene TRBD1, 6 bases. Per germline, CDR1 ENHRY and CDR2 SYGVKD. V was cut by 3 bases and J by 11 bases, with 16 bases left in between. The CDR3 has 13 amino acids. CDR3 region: CAISEAQGSGYTF. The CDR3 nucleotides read TGTGCCATCAGTGAAGCGCAGGGGTCTGGGTACACCTTC.

This chain's CDR3 is CASSSGFYYNEQFF. The CDR3 DNA reads TGTGCCAGCAGTTCAGGGTTTTACTACAATGAGCAGTTCTTC. V usage is TRBV6-5 and J usage is TRBJ2-1, with a weak D call TRBD1 (5 bases). The CDR3 spans 14 residues. The germline V gene has CDR1 MNHEY and CDR2 SVGAGI. The ends were cut back, 4 bases at V and 3 bases at J, with 10 bases in the middle.

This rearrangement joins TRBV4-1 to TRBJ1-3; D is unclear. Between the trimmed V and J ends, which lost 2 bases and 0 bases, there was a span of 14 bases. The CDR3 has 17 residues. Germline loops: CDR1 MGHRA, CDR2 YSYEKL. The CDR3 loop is CASSQLVRDISGNTIYF. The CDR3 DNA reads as TGCGCCAGCAGCCAACTAGTTCGGGATATCTCTGGAAACACCATATATTTT.

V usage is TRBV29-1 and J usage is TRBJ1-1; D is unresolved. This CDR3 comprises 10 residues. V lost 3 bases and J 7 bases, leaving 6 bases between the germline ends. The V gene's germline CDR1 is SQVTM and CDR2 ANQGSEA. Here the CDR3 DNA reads TGCAGCGTTGAGACATTTGAAGCTTTCTTT. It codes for CSVETFEAFF.

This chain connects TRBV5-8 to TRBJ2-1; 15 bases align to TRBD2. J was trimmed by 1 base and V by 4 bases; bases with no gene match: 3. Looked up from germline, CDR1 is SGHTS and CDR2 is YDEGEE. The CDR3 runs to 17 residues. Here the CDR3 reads CASSRTSGGASYNEQFF. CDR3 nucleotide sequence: TGTGCCAGCAGCAGGACTAGCGGGGGGGCTTCCTACAATGAGCAGTTCTTC. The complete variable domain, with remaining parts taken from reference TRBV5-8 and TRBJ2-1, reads EAGVTQSPTHLIKTRGQQATLRCSPISGHTSVYWYQQALGLGLQFLLWYDEGEERNRGNFPPRFSGRQFPNYSSELNVNALELEDSALYLCASSRTSGGASYNEQFFGPGTRLTVL.

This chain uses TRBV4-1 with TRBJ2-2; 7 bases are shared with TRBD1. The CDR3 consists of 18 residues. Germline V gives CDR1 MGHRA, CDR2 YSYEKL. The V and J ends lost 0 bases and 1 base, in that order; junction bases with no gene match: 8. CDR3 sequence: CASSQEHWAGGNTGELFF. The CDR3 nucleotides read TGCGCCAGCAGCCAAGAACACTGGGCAGGGGGGAACACCGGGGAGCTGTTTTTT.

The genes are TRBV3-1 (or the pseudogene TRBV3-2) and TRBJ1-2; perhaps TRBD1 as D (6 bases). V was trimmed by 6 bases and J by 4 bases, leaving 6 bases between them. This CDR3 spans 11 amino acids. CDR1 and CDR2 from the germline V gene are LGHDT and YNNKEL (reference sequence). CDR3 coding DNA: TGTGCCAGCAGACAGGGCTATGGCTACACCTTC. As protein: CASRQGYGYTF.

In DNA, the CDR3 is TGTGCCAGTAGGGGGGGTTTTACTAATCAGCCCCAGCATTTT. It is translated as CASRGGFTNQPQHF. The gene calls are TRBV19 and TRBJ1-5; a weak D match, TRBD1 (5 bases). Germline CDR1 LNHDA, CDR2 SQIVND (reference sequence). V dropped 6 bases and J dropped 4 bases, with 13 bases sitting between them. The length of the CDR3 is 14 residues. Full variable domain (outside the CDR3, taken from reference TRBV19 and TRBJ1-5): DGGITQSPKYLFRKEGQNVTLSCEQNLNHDAMYWYRQDPGQGLRLIYYSQIVNDFQKGDIAEGYSVSREKKESFPLTVTSAQKNPTAFYLCASRGGFTNQPQHFGDGTRLSIL.

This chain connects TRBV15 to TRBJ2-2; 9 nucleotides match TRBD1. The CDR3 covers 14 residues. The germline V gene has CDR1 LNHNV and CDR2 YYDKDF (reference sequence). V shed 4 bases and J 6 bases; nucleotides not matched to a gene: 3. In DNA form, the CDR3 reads TGTGCCACCAGCAAAGACAGGGGGGCCGGGGAGCTGTTTTTT. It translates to CATSKDRGAGELFF.

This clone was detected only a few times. CDR3 in DNA: TGTGCCAGCAGCATCCAGCGGACGGTTTTCGGGGAGCTGTTTTTT. Translated: CASSIQRTVFGELFF. The rearrangement links TRBV6-2 or TRBV6-3 to TRBJ2-2; TRBD2 is a possible D gene (5 bases). This CDR3 comprises 15 residues. V was pared by 6 bases and J by 7 bases, with 18 bases between. CDR1 and CDR2 (germline): MNHEY, SVGEGT.

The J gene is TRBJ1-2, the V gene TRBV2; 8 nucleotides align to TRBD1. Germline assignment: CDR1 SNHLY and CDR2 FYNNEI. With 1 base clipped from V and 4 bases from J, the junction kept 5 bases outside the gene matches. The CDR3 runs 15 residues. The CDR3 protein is CASSEGTGRSYGYTF. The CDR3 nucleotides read TGTGCCAGCAGTGAAGGGACAGGGCGATCCTATGGCTACACCTTC.

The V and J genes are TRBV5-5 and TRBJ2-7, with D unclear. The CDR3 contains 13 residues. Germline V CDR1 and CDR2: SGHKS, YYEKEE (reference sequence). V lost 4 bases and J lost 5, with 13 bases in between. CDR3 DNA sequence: TGTGCCAGCAGCCCATTTCGCGTCCACGAGCAGTACTTC. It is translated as CASSPFRVHEQYF.

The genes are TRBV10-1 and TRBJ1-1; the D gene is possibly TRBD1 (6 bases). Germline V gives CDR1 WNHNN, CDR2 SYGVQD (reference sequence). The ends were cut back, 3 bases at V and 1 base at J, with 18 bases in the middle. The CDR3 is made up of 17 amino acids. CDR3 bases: TGCGCCAGCAGTGAAGTAAGGGGAACAGGGACGAACACTGAAGCTTTCTTT. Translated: CASSEVRGTGTNTEAFF.

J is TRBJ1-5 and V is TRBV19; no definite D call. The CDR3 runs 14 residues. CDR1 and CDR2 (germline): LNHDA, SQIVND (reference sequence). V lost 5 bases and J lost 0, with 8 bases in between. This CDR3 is CASSPRISNQPQHF. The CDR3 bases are TGTGCCAGTAGTCCCAGAATTAGCAATCAGCCCCAGCATTTT.

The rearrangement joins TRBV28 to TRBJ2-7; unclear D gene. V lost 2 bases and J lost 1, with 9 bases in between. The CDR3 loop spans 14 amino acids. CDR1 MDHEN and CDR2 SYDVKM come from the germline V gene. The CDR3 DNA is TGTGCCAGCAGTTTAGAAGAGTCATCCTACGAGCAGTACTTC. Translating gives CASSLEESSYEQYF.

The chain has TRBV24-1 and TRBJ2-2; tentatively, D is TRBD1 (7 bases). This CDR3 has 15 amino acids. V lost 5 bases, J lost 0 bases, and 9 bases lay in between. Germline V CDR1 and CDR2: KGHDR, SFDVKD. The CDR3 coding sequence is TGTGCCACCAGTGGCGGGACAGCGAACACCGGGGAGCTGTTTTTT. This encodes CATSGGTANTGELFF.

CDR3 in amino acids: CASSYQGADTQYF. Written as DNA, the CDR3 is TGCGCCAGCAGCTATCAGGGCGCAGATACGCAGTATTTT. The rearrangement uses TRBV5-1 and TRBJ2-3, with D maybe TRBD1 (5 bases). Trimming left V 3 bases short and J 4 bases short, with 9 bases between. CDR1 is SGHRS and CDR2 is YFSETQ in the germline V gene. The CDR3 covers 13 residues. Filled out from reference TRBV5-1 and TRBJ2-3, the complete variable domain reads KAGVTQTPRYLIKTRGQQVTLSCSPISGHRSVSWYQQTPGQGLQFLFEYFSETQRNKGNFPGRFSGRQFSNSRSEMNVSTLELGDSALYLCASSYQGADTQYFGPGTRLTVL.

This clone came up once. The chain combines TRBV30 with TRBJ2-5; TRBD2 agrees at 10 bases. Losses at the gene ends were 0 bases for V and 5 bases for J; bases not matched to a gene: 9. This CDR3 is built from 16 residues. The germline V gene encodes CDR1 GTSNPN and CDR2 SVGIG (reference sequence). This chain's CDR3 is CAWSVGSGGSRETQYF. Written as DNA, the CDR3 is TGTGCCTGGAGTGTAGGTAGCGGGGGGTCGCGGGAGACCCAGTACTTC.

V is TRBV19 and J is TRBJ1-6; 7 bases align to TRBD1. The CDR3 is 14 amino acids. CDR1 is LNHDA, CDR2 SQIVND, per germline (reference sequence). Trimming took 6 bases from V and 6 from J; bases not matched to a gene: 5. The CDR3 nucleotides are TGTGCCAGTAGCGGACAGGCTATTAATTCACCCCTCCACTTT. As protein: CASSGQAINSPLHF. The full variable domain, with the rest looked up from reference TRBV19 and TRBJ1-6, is DGGITQSPKYLFRKEGQNVTLSCEQNLNHDAMYWYRQDPGQGLRLIYYSQIVNDFQKGDIAEGYSVSREKKESFPLTVTSAQKNPTAFYLCASSGQAINSPLHFGNGTRLTVT.

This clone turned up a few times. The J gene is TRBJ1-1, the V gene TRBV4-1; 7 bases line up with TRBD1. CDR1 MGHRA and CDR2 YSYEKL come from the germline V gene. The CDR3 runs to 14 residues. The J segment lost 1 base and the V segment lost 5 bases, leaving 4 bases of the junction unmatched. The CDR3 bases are TGCGCCAGCAGCTGGAGGACAGGGAACACTGAAGCTTTCTTT. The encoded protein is CASSWRTGNTEAFF.

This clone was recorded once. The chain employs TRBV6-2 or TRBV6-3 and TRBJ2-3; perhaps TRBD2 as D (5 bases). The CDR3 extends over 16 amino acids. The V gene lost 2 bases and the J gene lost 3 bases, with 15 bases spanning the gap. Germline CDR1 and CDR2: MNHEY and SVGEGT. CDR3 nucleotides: TGTGCCAGCAGTTACATGGCGGGCGCTTGGACAGATACGCAGTATTTT. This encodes CASSYMAGAWTDTQYF.